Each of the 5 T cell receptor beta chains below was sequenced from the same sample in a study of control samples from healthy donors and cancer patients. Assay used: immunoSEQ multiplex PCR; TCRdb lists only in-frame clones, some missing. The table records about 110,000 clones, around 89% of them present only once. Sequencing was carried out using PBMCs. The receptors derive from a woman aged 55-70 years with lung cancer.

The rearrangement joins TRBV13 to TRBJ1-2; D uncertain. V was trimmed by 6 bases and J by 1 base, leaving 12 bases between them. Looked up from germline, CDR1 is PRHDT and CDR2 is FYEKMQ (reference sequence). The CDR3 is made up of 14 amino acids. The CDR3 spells CASRGNSVNYGYTF. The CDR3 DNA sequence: TGTGCCAGCAGGGGTAACTCCGTTAACTATGGCTACACCTTC.

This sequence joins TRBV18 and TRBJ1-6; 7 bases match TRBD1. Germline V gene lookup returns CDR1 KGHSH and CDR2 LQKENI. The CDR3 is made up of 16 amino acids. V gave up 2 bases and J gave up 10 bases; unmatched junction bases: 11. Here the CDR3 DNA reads TGTGCCAGCTCACCAGGACCGGACAGGTTACAATCACCCCTCCACTTT. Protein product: CASSPGPDRLQSPLHF.

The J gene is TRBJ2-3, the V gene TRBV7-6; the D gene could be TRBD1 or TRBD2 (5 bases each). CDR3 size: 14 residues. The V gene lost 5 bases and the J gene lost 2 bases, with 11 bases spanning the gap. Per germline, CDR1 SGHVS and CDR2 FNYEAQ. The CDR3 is CASSGPGPTDTQYF. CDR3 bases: TGTGCCAGCAGCGGACCGGGACCCACAGATACGCAGTATTTT.

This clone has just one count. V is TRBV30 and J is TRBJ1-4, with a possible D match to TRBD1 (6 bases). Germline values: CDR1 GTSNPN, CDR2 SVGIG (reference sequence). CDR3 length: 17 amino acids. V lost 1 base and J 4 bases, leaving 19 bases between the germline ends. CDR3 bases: TGTGCCTGGAGTGGGGGGCGCGGGATTATCTATAATGAAAAACTGTTTTTT. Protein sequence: CAWSGGRGIIYNEKLFF.

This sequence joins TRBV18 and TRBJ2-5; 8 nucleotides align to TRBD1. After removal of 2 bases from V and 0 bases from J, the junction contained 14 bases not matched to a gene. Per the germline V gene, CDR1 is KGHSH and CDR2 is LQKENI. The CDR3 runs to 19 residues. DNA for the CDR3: TGTGCCAGCTCACCAAGCCGGGCAGGGGGCAACTTGTACCAAGAGACCCAGTACTTC. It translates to CASSPSRAGGNLYQETQYF.